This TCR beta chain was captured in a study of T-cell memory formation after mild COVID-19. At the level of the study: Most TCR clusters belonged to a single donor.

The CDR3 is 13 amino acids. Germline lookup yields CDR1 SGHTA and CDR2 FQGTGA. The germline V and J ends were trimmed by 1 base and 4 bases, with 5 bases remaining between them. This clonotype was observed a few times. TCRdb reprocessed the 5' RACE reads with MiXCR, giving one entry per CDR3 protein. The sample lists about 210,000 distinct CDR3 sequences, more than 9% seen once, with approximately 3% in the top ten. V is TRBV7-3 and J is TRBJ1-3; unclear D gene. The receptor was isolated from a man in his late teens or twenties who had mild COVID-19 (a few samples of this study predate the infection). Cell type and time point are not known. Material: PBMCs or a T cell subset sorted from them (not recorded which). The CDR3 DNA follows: TGTGCCAGCAGCTTAAATCCCGGAAACACCATATATTTT. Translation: CASSLNPGNTIYF. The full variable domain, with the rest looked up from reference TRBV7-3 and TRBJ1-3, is GAGVSQTPSNKVTEKGKYVELRCDPISGHTALYWYRQSLGQGPEFLIYFQGTGAADDSGLPNDRFFAVRPEGSVSTLKIQRTERGDSAVYLCASSLNPGNTIYFGEGSWLTVV.